This TCR beta chain was sequenced for a study of CD8 T cells in Susac syndrome. Study at large: At blood draw, Susac syndrome patients were therapy-naive, on corticosteroids, or on intravenous immunoglobulin alone.

Reverse transcription of roughly 0.45 to 1 ug RNA used random hexamers. The authors amplified TCR beta CDR3 across 54 Vbeta and 13 Jbeta using immunoSEQ multiplex PCR. TCRdb reprocessed the immunoSEQ multiplex PCR reads with MiXCR, giving one entry per CDR3 protein. The sample holds about 94,000 distinct CDR3 sequences, 90% to 95% seen once. The recently defined diagnostic criteria for definite or probable disease were met by the Susac syndrome patients. This CDR3 is 13 amino acids long. V lost 5 bases and J lost 9, with 14 bases in between. Germline values: CDR1 GTSNPN, CDR2 SVGIG (reference sequence).

The V call is TRBV30, the J call TRBJ1-6, with D perhaps TRBD1 (6 bases). The sequencing sample was made of CD4+ T cells from PBMCs. The clonotype originates from a human donor with Susac syndrome. The CDR3 loop reads CAWGGPILSPLHF. The CDR3 DNA reads TGTGCCTGGGGGGGCCCTATCCTTTCACCCCTCCACTTT.